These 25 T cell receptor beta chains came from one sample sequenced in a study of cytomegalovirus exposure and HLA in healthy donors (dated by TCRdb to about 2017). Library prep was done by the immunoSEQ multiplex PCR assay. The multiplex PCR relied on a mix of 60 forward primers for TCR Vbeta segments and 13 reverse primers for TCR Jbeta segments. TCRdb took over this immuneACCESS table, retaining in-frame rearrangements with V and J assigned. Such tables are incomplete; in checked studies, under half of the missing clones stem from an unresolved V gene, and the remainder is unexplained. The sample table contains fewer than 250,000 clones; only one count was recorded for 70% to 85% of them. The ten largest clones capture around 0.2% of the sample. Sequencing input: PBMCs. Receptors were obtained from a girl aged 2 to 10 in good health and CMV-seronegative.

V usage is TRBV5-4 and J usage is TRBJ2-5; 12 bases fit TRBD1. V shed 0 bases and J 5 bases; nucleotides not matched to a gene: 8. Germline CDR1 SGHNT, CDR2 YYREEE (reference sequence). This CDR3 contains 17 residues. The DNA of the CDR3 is TGTGCCAGCAGCTTGGGAGGGACAGGGGGCGCCGGGGAGACCCAGTACTTC. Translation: CASSLGGTGGAGETQYF.

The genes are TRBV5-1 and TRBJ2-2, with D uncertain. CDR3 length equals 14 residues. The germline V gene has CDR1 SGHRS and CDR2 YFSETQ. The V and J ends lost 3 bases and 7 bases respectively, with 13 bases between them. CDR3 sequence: CASSYLDSSGELFF. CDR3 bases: TGCGCCAGCAGCTACCTCGATAGTAGCGGGGAGCTGTTTTTT.

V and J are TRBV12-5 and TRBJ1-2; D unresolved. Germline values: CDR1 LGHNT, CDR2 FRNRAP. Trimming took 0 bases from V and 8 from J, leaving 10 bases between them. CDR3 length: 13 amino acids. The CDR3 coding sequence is TGTGCTAGTGGTTTGGTAATCAGTCGCGGCTACACCTTC. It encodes CASGLVISRGYTF.

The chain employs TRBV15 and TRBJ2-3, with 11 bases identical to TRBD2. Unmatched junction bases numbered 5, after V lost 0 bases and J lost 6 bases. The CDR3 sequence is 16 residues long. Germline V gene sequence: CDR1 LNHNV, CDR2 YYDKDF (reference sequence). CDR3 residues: CATSRDIAGGRDTQYF. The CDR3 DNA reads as TGTGCCACCAGCAGAGATATAGCGGGGGGGCGGGATACGCAGTATTTT.

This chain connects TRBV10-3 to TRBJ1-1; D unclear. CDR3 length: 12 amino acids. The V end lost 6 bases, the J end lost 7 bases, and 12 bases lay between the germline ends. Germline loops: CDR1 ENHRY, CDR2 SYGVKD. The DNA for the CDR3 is TGTGCCATCAGCGGTGGGGAGTATGAAGCTTTCTTT. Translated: CAISGGEYEAFF.

The CDR3 DNA reads TGTGCCAGCAGCCCACCACTAGCGCCAGAGCAGTTCTTC. It specifies CASSPPLAPEQFF. The chain has TRBV6-6 and TRBJ2-1, with 7 nucleotides matching TRBD2. V was clipped by 6 bases and J by 10 bases; unmatched bases: 9. The CDR3 has 13 residues. Germline CDR1 MNHNY, CDR2 SVGAGI (reference sequence).

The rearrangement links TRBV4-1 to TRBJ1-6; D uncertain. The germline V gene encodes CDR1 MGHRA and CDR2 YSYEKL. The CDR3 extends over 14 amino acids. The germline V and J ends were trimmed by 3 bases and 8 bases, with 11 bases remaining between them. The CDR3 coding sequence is TGCGCCAGCAGCCACTACTGGGGAGATTCACCCCTCCACTTT. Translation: CASSHYWGDSPLHF.

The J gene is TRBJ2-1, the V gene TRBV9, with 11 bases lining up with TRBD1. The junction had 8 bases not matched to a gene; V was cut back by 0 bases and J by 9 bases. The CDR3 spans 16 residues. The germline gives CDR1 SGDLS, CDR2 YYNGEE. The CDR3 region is CASSVGRDRGGSEQFF. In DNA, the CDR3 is TGTGCCAGCAGCGTAGGGAGGGACAGGGGGGGGTCTGAGCAGTTCTTC. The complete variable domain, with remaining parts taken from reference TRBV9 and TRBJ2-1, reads DSGVTQTPKHLITATGQRVTLRCSPRSGDLSVYWYQQSLDQGLQFLIQYYNGEERAKGNILERFSAQQFPDLHSELNLSSLELGDSALYFCASSVGRDRGGSEQFFGPGTRLTVL.

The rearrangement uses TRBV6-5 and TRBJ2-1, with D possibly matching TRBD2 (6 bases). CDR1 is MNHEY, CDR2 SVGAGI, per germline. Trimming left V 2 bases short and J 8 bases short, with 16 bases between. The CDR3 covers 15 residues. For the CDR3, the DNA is TGTGCCAGCAGTTACAGATCTGGAGGGAGGTATGAGCAGTTCTTC. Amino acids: CASSYRSGGRYEQFF.

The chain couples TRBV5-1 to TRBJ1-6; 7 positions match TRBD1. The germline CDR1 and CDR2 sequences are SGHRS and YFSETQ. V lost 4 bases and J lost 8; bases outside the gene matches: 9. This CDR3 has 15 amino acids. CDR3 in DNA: TGCGCCAGCAGCACCGGGGACAGCCAGTATTCACCCCTCCACTTT. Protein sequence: CASSTGDSQYSPLHF.

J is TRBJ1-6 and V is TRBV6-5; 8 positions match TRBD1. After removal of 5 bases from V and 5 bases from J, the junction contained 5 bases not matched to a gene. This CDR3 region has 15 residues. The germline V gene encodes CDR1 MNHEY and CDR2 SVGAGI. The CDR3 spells CASSTTDRDNSPLHF. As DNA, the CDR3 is TGTGCCAGCAGTACGACGGACAGGGATAATTCACCCCTCCACTTT.

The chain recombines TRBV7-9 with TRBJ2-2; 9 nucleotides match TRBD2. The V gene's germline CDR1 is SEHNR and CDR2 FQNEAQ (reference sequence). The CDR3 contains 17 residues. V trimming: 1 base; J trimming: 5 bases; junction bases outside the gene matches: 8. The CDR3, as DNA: TGTGCCAGCAGCTTAGTCGTAGCGGGGGAGTGGACCGGGGAGCTGTTTTTT. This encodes CASSLVVAGEWTGELFF.

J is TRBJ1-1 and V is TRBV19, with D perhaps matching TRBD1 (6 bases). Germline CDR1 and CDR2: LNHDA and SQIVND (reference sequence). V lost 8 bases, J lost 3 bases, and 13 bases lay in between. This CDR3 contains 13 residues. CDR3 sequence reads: CASGQFPDTEAFF. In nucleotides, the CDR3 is TGTGCCAGTGGACAGTTCCCTGACACTGAAGCTTTCTTT.

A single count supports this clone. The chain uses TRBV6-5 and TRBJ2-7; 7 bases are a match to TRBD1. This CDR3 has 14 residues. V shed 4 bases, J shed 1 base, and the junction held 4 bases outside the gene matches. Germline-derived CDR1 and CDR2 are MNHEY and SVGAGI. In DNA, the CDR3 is TGTGCCAGCAGTTCCCTGACAGGGTCCTACGAGCAGTACTTC. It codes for CASSSLTGSYEQYF.

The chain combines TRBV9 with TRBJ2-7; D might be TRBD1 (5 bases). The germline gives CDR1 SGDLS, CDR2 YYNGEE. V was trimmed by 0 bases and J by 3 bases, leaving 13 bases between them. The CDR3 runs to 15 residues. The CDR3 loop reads CASSVDQGLIYEQYF. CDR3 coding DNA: TGTGCCAGCAGCGTAGACCAGGGTTTGATCTACGAGCAGTACTTC.

CDR3 bases: TGTGCCAGCAGCGTAGCTCTGGGGGGCTCCTACAATGAGCAGTTCTTC. This gives the protein CASSVALGGSYNEQFF. J is TRBJ2-1 and V is TRBV9; tentatively, D is TRBD2 (6 bases). CDR1 SGDLS and CDR2 YYNGEE come from the germline V gene. This CDR3 is 16 amino acids long. The V end lost 0 bases, the J end lost 0 bases, and 10 bases lay between the germline ends.

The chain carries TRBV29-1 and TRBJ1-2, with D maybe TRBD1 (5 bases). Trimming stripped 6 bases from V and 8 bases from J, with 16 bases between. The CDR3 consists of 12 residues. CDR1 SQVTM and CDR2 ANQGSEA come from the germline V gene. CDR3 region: CSVLHRRDGYTF. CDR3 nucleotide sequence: TGCAGCGTGTTACATCGGAGGGACGGCTACACCTTC.

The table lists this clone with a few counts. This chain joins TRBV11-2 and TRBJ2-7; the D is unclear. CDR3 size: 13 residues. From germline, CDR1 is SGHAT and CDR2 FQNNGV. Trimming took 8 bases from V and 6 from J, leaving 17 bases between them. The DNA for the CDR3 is TGTGCCAGCGCCCAAACTCGATCAGGCGAGCAGTACTTC. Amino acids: CASAQTRSGEQYF.

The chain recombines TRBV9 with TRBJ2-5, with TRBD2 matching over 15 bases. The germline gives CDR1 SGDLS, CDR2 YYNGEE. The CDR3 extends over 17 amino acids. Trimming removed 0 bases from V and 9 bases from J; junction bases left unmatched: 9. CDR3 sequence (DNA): TGTGCCAGCAGCGTAGGGACTAGCGGGAGGGCCCCGGCGGCCCAGTACTTC. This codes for CASSVGTSGRAPAAQYF.

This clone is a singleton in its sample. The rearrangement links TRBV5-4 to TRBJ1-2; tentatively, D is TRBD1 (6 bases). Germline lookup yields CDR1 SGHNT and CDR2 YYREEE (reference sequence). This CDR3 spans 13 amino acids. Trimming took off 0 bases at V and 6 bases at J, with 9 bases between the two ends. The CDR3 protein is CASSLAGAHGYTF. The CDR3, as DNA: TGTGCCAGCAGCTTGGCAGGGGCCCATGGCTACACCTTC.

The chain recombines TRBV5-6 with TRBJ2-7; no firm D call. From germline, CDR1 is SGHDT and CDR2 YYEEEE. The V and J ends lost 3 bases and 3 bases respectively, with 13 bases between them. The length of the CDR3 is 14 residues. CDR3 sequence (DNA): TGTGCCAGCAGCTACGGGTCCATCAGCTACGAGCAGTACTTC. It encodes CASSYGSISYEQYF.

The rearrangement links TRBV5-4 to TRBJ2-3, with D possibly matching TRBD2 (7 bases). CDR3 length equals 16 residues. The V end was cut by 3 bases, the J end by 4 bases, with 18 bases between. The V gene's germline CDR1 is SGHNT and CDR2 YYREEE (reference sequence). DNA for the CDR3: TGTGCCAGCAGCTGGGGGCGGGGGAGTGTTGCAGATACGCAGTATTTT. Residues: CASSWGRGSVADTQYF.

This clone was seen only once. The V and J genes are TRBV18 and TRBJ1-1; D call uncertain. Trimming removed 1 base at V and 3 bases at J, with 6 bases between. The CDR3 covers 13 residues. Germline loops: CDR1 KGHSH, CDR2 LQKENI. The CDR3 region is CASSPQEDTEAFF. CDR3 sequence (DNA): TGTGCCAGCTCACCACAGGAGGACACTGAAGCTTTCTTT.

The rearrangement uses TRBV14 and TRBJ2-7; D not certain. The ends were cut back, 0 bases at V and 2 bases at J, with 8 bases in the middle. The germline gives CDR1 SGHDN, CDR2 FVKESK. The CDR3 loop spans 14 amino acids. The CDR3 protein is CASSQDSAPYEQYF. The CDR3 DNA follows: TGTGCCAGCAGCCAAGATAGTGCTCCCTACGAGCAGTACTTC.

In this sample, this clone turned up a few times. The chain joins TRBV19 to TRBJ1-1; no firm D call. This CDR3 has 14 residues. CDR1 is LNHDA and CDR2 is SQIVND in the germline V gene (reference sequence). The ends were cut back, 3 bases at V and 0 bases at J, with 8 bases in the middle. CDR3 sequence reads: CASSMYGLNTEAFF. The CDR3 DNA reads TGTGCCAGTAGTATGTACGGGTTGAACACTGAAGCTTTCTTT.